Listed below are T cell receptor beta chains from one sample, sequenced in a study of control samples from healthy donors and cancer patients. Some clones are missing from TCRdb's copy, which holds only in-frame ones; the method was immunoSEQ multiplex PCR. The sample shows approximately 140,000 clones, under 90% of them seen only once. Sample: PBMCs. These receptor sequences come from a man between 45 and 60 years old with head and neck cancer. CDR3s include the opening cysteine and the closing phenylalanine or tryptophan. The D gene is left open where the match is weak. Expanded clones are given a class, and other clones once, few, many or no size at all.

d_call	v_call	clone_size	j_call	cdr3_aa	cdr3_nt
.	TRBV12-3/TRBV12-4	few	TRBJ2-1	CASSFGGYNEQFF	TGTGCCAGCAGTTTCGGGGGCTACAATGAGCAGTTCTTC
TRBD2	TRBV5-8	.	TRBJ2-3	CASSSRGLAGTDTQYF	TGTGCCAGCAGCTCCCGCGGACTAGCGGGAACAGATACGCAGTATTTT
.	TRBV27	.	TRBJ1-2	CASSSPFQSNYGYTF	TGTGCCAGCAGTTCGCCTTTTCAGAGTAACTATGGCTACACCTTC
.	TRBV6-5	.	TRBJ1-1	CASSYEVNTEAFF	TGTGCCAGCAGTTACGAGGTGAACACTGAAGCTTTCTTT
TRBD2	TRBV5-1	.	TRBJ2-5	CASSPGGPHQETQYF	TGCGCCAGCAGCCCGGGGGGGCCCCACCAAGAGACCCAGTACTTC
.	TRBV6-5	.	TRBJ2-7	CASSDRISTGYEQYF	TGTGCCAGCAGCGACAGAATCAGTACGGGCTACGAGCAGTACTTC
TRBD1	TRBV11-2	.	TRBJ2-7	CASSLLGTGGSEQYF	TGTGCCAGCAGCTTATTAGGGACAGGGGGCAGCGAGCAGTACTTC
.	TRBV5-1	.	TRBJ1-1	CASSLTSENTEAFF	TGCGCCAGCAGCTTGACTTCCGAGAACACTGAAGCTTTCTTT
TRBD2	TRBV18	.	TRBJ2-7	CASSPTGLAREQYF	TGTGCCAGCTCACCCACGGGACTAGCGCGGGAGCAGTACTTC
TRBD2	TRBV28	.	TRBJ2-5	CASSFPTSGRALGETQYF	TGTGCCAGCAGTTTCCCTACTAGCGGGAGGGCCTTAGGGGAGACCCAGTACTTC
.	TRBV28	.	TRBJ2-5	CASSPRQIQETQYF	TGTGCCAGCAGTCCCCGACAAATCCAAGAGACCCAGTACTTC
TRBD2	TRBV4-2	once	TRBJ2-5	CASSLGTSGYSRETQYF	TGTGCCAGCAGCCTAGGGACTAGCGGGTACTCCAGGGAGACCCAGTACTTC
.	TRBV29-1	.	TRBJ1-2	CSVGQFYGYTF	TGCAGCGTTGGACAGTTCTATGGCTACACCTTC
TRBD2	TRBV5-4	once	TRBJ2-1	CASSVGTSGYNEQFF	TGTGCCAGCAGCGTCGGGACTAGCGGGTACAATGAGCAGTTCTTC
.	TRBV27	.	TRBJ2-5	CASSLKTQETQYF	TGTGCCAGCAGTTTGAAGACTCAAGAGACCCAGTACTTC
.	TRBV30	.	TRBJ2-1	CAWSDRTDYNEQFF	TGTGCCTGGAGTGACCGGACAGACTACAATGAGCAGTTCTTC
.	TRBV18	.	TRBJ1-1	CASSQSRDIAVF	TGTGCCAGCTCCCAGTCTCGGGACATCGCTGTCTTT
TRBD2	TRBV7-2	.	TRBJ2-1	CASSFPGLARGTYNEQFF	TGTGCCAGCAGCTTTCCGGGACTAGCGAGAGGAACCTACAATGAGCAGTTCTTC
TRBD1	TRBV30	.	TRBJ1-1	CAWSVRTGVDTEAFF	TGTGCCTGGAGTGTACGAACAGGGGTCGACACTGAAGCTTTCTTT
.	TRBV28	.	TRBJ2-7	CASSQGGGHEQYF	TGTGCCAGCAGTCAGGGTGGGGGGCACGAGCAGTACTTC
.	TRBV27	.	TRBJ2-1	CASSSPSGPAYNEQFF	TGTGCCAGCAGTTCCCCAAGTGGGCCCGCCTACAATGAGCAGTTCTTC
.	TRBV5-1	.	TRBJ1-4	CASTKDGFNEKLFF	TGCGCCAGCACCAAGGACGGATTTAATGAAAAACTGTTTTTT
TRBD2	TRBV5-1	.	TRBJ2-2	CASSLRPSGRAGELFF	TGCGCCAGCAGCTTGAGACCTAGCGGGAGGGCCGGGGAGCTGTTTTTT
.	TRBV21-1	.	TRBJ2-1	CASSSSGTFYNEQFF	TGTGCCAGCAGCAGCTCTGGGACTTTCTACAATGAGCAGTTCTTC
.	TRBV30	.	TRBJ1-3	CAWSWNRGNTIYF	TGTGCCTGGAGTTGGAATAGGGGAAACACCATATATTTT
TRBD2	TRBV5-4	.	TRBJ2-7	CASSLILPGLAGVSHEQYF	TGTGCCAGCAGCCTTATCTTACCGGGACTAGCGGGAGTTTCCCACGAGCAGTACTTC
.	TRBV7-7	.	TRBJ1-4	CASSQGVATNEKLFF	TGTGCTAGCAGCCAAGGAGTAGCAACTAATGAAAAACTGTTTTTT
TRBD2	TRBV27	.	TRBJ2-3	CASSLPTSGTDTQYF	TGTGCCAGCAGTTTACCGACTAGCGGCACAGATACGCAGTATTTT
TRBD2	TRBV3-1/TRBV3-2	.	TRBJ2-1	CASSDSGGSSYNEQFF	TGTGCCAGCAGTGACAGCGGGGGGAGCTCCTACAATGAGCAGTTCTTC
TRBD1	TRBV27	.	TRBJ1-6	CASSFGAGGRGGSNSPLHF	TGTGCCAGCAGTTTCGGGGCAGGGGGCCGGGGGGGAAGTAATTCACCCCTCCACTTT
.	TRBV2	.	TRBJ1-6	CASSELTGPNSPLHF	TGTGCCAGCAGTGAACTGACAGGTCCAAATTCACCCCTCCACTTT
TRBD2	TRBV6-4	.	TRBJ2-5	CASSGCGTSGRWETQYF	TGTGCCAGCAGTGGCTGCGGGACTAGCGGGAGGTGGGAGACCCAGTACTTC
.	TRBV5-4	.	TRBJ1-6	CASSLAWGNSPLHF	TGTGCCAGCAGCTTGGCCTGGGGAAATTCACCCCTCCACTTT
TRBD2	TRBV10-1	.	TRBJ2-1	CASSGSREYNEQFF	TGCGCCAGCAGTGGCTCGCGGGAGTACAATGAGCAGTTCTTC
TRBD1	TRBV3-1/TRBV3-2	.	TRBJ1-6	CASSRDSYNSPLHF	TGTGCCAGCAGTCGGGACAGTTATAATTCACCCCTCCACTTT
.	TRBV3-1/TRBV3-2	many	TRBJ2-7	CASSQDSPISYEQYF	TGTGCCAGCAGCCAGGACAGCCCAATCTCCTACGAGCAGTACTTC
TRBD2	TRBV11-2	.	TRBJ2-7	CASSRGVAGGSAYEQYF	TGTGCCAGCAGCCGGGGCGTAGCGGGAGGAAGCGCCTACGAGCAGTACTTC
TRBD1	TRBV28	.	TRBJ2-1	CASSLGQGANNEQFF	TGTGCCAGCAGTTTAGGACAGGGGGCAAACAATGAGCAGTTCTTC
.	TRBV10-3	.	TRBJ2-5	CAISGREPHQETQYF	TGTGCCATCAGTGGACGGGAGCCCCACCAAGAGACCCAGTACTTC
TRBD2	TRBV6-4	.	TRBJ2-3	CASSDSASGGPWFTDTQYF	TGTGCCAGCAGTGACTCTGCTAGCGGGGGGCCCTGGTTCACAGATACGCAGTATTTT
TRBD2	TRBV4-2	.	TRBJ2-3	CASSQDRDLAGVDTQYF	TGTGCCAGCAGCCAAGATCGGGACCTAGCGGGAGTAGATACGCAGTATTTT